What follows are 14 T cell receptor beta chains derived from one specimen sequenced in a study of T cell responses to AZD1222 COVID-19 vaccine. The repertoire was sequenced with immunoSEQ multiplex PCR; TCRdb's copy has only in-frame clones and lacks some. Counted here are tens of thousands of clones, 92% occurring once; the ten biggest clones make up around 4.5%. Sequences were derived from peripheral blood, sampled 28 days after the second AZD1222 dose. The receptors shown here come from an adult who received the AZD1222 COVID-19 vaccine.

This clone was counted between two and nine times. The CDR3 DNA is TGTGCCAGCGGGACAGGGGTCACCTACGAGCAGTACTTC. It specifies CASGTGVTYEQYF. The chain carries TRBV6-5 and TRBJ2-7; TRBD1 agrees at 10 bases. From germline, CDR1 is MNHEY and CDR2 SVGAGI. Losses at the gene ends were 8 bases for V and 2 bases for J; bases not matched to a gene: 3. The CDR3 runs 13 residues.

The rearrangement links TRBV6-4 to TRBJ2-7; 10 nucleotides agree with TRBD2. Germline lookup yields CDR1 MRHNA and CDR2 SNTAGT. The CDR3 extends over 19 amino acids. J was trimmed by 2 bases and V by 2 bases; bases with no gene match: 15. In DNA, the CDR3 is TGTGCCAGCAGTGACCTCGACCAAGGGCCTAGCGGGAGCGCCTACGAGCAGTACTTC. Protein: CASSDLDQGPSGSAYEQYF.

This sequence joins TRBV7-2 and TRBJ2-3; 9 bases map to TRBD2. Per germline, CDR1 SGHTA and CDR2 FQGNSA. This CDR3 contains 16 residues. V was clipped by 5 bases and J by 4 bases; unmatched bases: 10. The CDR3 DNA follows: TGTGCCAGCAGCCCGCCCCTAGCGGGGCGGGCAGATACGCAGTATTTT. The encoded protein is CASSPPLAGRADTQYF.

This rearrangement joins TRBV6-2 or TRBV6-3 to TRBJ1-3; D uncertain. In germline, CDR1 is MNHEY, CDR2 SVGEGT. The length of the CDR3 is 15 residues. Trimming stripped 2 bases from V and 8 bases from J, with 16 bases between. The CDR3 here is CASSYNGKGSDTIYF. The CDR3 DNA is TGTGCCAGCAGTTACAATGGGAAAGGGTCGGACACCATATATTTT.

The J gene is TRBJ1-6, the V gene TRBV30, with D uncertain. CDR3 length: 12 amino acids. Germline V lookup: CDR1 GTSNPN, CDR2 SVGIG (reference sequence). V lost 3 bases, J lost 13 bases, and 13 bases lay in between. In DNA form, the CDR3 reads TGTGCCTGGAGGAGAATACCCGGGCCCCTCCACTTT. It specifies CAWRRIPGPLHF.

The V call is TRBV24-1, the J call TRBJ2-5, with D unresolved. Germline lookup yields CDR1 KGHDR and CDR2 SFDVKD. The CDR3 contains 13 residues. V dropped 4 bases and J dropped 0 bases, with 5 bases sitting between them. The DNA of the CDR3 is TGTGCCACCAGTGACCAGTACCAAGAGACCCAGTACTTC. Its translation: CATSDQYQETQYF.

This chain links TRBV2 with TRBJ1-3, with D unresolved. Germline V gives CDR1 SNHLY, CDR2 FYNNEI. The V and J ends lost 4 bases and 3 bases respectively, with 16 bases between them. This CDR3 region has 16 residues. The CDR3 DNA is TGTGCCAGCAGTGTAAGGCGGGGTTCTTATGGAAACACCATATATTTT. Translation: CASSVRRGSYGNTIYF. Full variable domain (outside the CDR3, taken from reference TRBV2 and TRBJ1-3): EPEVTQTPSHQVTQMGQEVILRCVPISNHLYFYWYRQILGQKVEFLVSFYNNEISEKSEIFDDQFSVERPDGSNFTLKIRSTKLEDSAMYFCASSVRRGSYGNTIYFGEGSWLTVV.

This clone was observed a handful of times. One end of the junction is discordant with germline, which a read error may explain. The V gene is TRBV12-5, the J gene TRBJ2-2; D perhaps matches TRBD2 (6 bases). CDR1 and CDR2 from the germline V gene are LGHNT and FRNRAP. This CDR3 spans 16 amino acids. The CDR3, as DNA: TGTGCTAGTGGTTCCCAGGCGGGGCTGAACCCCGGGGAGCTGTTTTTT. Protein product: CASGSQAGLNPGELFF.

The V call is TRBV2, the J call TRBJ1-4; TRBD1 might be the D (5 bases). CDR1 and CDR2 (germline): SNHLY, FYNNEI. CDR3 length: 17 residues. V was trimmed by 0 bases and J by 3 bases, leaving 14 bases between them. This chain's CDR3 is CASSEAGVEVANEKLFF. Written as DNA, the CDR3 is TGTGCCAGCAGTGAAGCGGGGGTCGAGGTCGCTAATGAAAAACTGTTTTTT.

The chain combines TRBV7-8 with TRBJ1-4; D ambiguous. The V end was cut by 1 base, the J end by 11 bases, with 26 bases between. Germline lookup yields CDR1 SGHVS and CDR2 FQNEAQ. The CDR3 loop spans 18 amino acids. The CDR3: CASSLERAYNTPLFKLFF. In nucleotides, the CDR3 is TGTGCCAGCAGCTTAGAGCGGGCATATAACACCCCTCTATTCAAACTGTTTTTT.

The chain combines TRBV5-4 with TRBJ2-2; D unclear. CDR1 SGHNT and CDR2 YYREEE come from the germline V gene (reference sequence). The CDR3 runs 15 residues. V dropped 0 bases and J dropped 7 bases, with 13 bases sitting between them. The CDR3 sequence: CASSLVAGLSGELFF. The CDR3 region has the DNA TGTGCCAGCAGCTTGGTGGCAGGATTGAGCGGGGAGCTGTTTTTT.

V usage is TRBV5-1 and J usage is TRBJ1-4; no clear D. V was shortened by 5 bases and J by 3 bases, with 14 bases between the two germline ends. The CDR3 length is 15 residues. Germline CDR1 reads SGHRS; CDR2 reads YFSETQ. The CDR3 DNA sequence: TGCGCCAGCAGTCATGGCGTCACAGCTAATGAAAAACTGTTTTTT. Translating gives CASSHGVTANEKLFF. Full variable domain (rest looked up from reference TRBV5-1 and TRBJ1-4): KAGVTQTPRYLIKTRGQQVTLSCSPISGHRSVSWYQQTPGQGLQFLFEYFSETQRNKGNFPGRFSGRQFSNSRSEMNVSTLELGDSALYLCASSHGVTANEKLFFGSGTQLSVL.

V and J are TRBV6-4 and TRBJ2-2; D not certain. Trimming cost V 8 bases and J 2 bases, with 18 bases left between them. Germline V lookup: CDR1 MRHNA, CDR2 SNTAGT. The CDR3 runs to 16 residues. CDR3 nucleotide sequence: TGTGCCAGCTCCTTTGGCCCTTCTCGAAACACCGGGGAGCTGTTTTTT. Translated, it gives CASSFGPSRNTGELFF.

The chain carries TRBV4-1 and TRBJ1-1, with 7 nucleotides matching TRBD1. The CDR3 sequence is 15 residues long. CDR1 and CDR2 (germline): MGHRA, YSYEKL. V was pared by 4 bases and J by 4 bases, with 9 bases of the junction left unmatched. The CDR3 DNA follows: TGCGCCAGCAGCCTCCCTGCAGGGGGAGGCACTGAAGCTTTCTTT. It codes for CASSLPAGGGTEAFF.